Following are 3 T cell receptor beta chains from one sample sequenced in a study of beta chain features in type 1 diabetes. Sequenced material consisted of expressed TCRB transcripts (all of the isolated RNA was reverse transcribed). Some clones are missing from TCRdb's copy, which holds only in-frame ones; the method was immunoSEQ multiplex PCR. The repertoire has about 150,000 clones, about 9.3% of them found once; the top ten carry approximately 0.46%. Their antigens are not known. General study findings and limits: Type 1 diabetes patients had TCRB CDR3s that were shorter (moderately but significantly so) in all four CD4+ subsets.

The sequencing input was central memory CD4+ T cells from blood. The receptor source for this set is a man aged 25 to 40 with type 1 diabetes.

The sample holds one count of this clone. The sample carries other DNA sequences with the same CDR3. The chain has TRBV2 and TRBJ2-5; 7 positions match TRBD2. Germline V gene data show CDR1 as SNHLY and CDR2 as FYNNEI. V shed 2 bases and J 3 bases; nucleotides not matched to a gene: 3. This CDR3 spans 14 amino acids. CDR3 nucleotides: TGTGCCAGCAGTGAAAATGGGGGGGAAGAGACCCAGTACTTC. Translation: CASSENGGEETQYF.

This clone was seen a few times. This chain joins TRBV9 and TRBJ2-3; 7 bases align to TRBD2. Germline lookup yields CDR1 SGDLS and CDR2 YYNGEE. This CDR3 contains 17 residues. J lost 3 bases, V lost 4 bases, and 14 bases had no gene match. As DNA, the CDR3 is TGTGCCAGCAGCCCAGATCTGGGGAGGGCTCGGACAGATACGCAGTATTTT. It yields the protein CASSPDLGRARTDTQYF.

This clone was detected only a few times. This chain uses TRBV11-2 with TRBJ2-5, with TRBD1 matching over 7 bases. Per the germline V gene, CDR1 is SGHAT and CDR2 is FQNNGV. CDR3 length equals 14 residues. The trim removed 6 bases at V and 2 bases at J, leaving 6 bases unmatched. CDR3 protein: CASSHTGQQETQYF. In nucleotides, the CDR3 is TGTGCCAGCAGTCATACGGGACAGCAAGAGACCCAGTACTTC.